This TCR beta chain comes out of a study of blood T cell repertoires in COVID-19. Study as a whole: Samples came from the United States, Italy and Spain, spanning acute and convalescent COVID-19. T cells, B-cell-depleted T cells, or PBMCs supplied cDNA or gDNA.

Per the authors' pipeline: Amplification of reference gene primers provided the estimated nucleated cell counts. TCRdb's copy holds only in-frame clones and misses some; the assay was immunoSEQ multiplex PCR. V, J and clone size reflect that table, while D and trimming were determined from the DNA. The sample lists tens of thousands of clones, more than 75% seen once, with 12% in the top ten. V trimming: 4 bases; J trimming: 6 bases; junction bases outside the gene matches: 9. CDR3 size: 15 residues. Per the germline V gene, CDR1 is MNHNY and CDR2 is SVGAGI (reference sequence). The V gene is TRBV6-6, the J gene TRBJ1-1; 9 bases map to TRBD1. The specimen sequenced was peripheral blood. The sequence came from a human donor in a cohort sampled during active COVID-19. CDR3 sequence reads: CASSSSGTGKSEAFF. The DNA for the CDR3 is TGTGCCAGCAGTTCATCCGGGACAGGGAAGTCTGAAGCTTTCTTT.